Described below is a single T cell receptor (beta chain) sequence and its context. These data come from a study of T cell responses to AZD1222 COVID-19 vaccine. CDR3 size: 14 residues. CDR1 is SGHNT and CDR2 is YYREEE in the germline V gene (reference sequence). Trimming pared 0 bases from V and 8 bases from J, leaving 11 bases between. Profiled with immunoSEQ multiplex PCR; TCRdb holds only in-frame clones, not every one. The sample yields about 73,000 clones, roughly 87% seen once. The chain joins TRBV5-4 to TRBJ1-4, with D unclear. This clonotype originated in an adult who received the AZD1222 COVID-19 vaccine. The specimen was peripheral blood, collected 28 days after the second AZD1222 dose. The CDR3 coding sequence is TGTGCCAGCAGCTTGGTTCCGGGTGAGGAAAAACTGTTTTTT. The encoded protein is CASSLVPGEEKLFF.